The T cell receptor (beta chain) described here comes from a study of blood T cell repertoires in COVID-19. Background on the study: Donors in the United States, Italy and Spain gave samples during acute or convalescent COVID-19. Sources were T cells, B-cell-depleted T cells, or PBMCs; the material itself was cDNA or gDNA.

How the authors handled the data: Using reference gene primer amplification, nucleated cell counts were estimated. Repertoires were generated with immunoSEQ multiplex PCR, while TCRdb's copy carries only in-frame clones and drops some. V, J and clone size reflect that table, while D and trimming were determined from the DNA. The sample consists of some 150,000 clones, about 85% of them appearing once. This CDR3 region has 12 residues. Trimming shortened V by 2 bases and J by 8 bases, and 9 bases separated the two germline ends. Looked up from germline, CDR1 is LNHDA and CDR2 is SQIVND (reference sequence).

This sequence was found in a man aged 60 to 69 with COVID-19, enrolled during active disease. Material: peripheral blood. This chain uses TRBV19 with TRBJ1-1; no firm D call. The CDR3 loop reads CASSIREGEAFF. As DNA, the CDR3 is TGTGCCAGTAGTATACGGGAAGGGGAAGCTTTCTTT.